This T cell receptor beta chain originates from a study of cytomegalovirus exposure and HLA in healthy donors. A note on this clone: What it binds is unknown.

This CDR3 is built from 15 residues. The ends were cut back, 6 bases at V and 2 bases at J, with 14 bases in the middle. CDR1 MNHNY and CDR2 SVGAGI come from the germline V gene (reference sequence). Whole-study findings and limits: Analysis was performed later, and it showed HLA-associated TCR beta chains to be more clonally expanded than equally common others. In all likelihood, a cluster of highly shared sequence variants was a sequencing artifact.

Both 60 Vbeta primers and 13 Jbeta primers went into the PCR. Only in-frame clones appear in the TCRdb table, and some are missing; sequencing was by immunoSEQ multiplex PCR. This sample yields approximately 100,000 clones, of which roughly three quarters are seen a single time; about 4.1% belongs to the top ten. The gene calls are TRBV6-6 and TRBJ1-5, with D hard to call. Sequenced sample: PBMCs. This TCR was sampled from a man aged 50-60 years in good health and CMV-seropositive. The CDR3 loop reads CASRAEGFGNQPQHF. For the CDR3, the DNA is TGTGCCAGCAGGGCCGAGGGATTCGGCAATCAGCCCCAGCATTTT.